This T cell receptor beta chain came from a study of cytomegalovirus exposure and HLA in healthy donors. General observations from the study: Among donors in an Asian-associated ancestry cluster, a later analysis reportedly found fewer N-insertions than the approximately 700-donor mean. While the bulk of TCR sequences proved rare, some public TCRs turned up in many donors. Earlier analysis looked at TCR beta V segments, and most were productive about 90% or about 30% of the time.

Germline lookup yields CDR1 SGHVS and CDR2 FNYEAQ. CDR3 size: 17 residues. Trimming cost V 5 bases and J 5 bases; bases outside gene matches: 7. In the PCR, 60 Vbeta and 13 Jbeta primers were used. Only in-frame clones appear in the TCRdb table, and some are missing; sequencing was by immunoSEQ multiplex PCR. The sample lists 75,000 to 90,000 clones, about 85% occurring once. Points on this clone: The antigen is unknown.

The chain is built from TRBV7-6 and TRBJ2-2; TRBD2 matches at 14 bases. The material sequenced was PBMCs. The TCR sequence derives from a man aged 35 to 55 in good health and CMV-seropositive. The CDR3 nucleotides read TGTGCCAGCAGCCCCCGACTAGCGGGAGGGCGAACCGGGGAGCTGTTTTTT. Encoded protein: CASSPRLAGGRTGELFF.